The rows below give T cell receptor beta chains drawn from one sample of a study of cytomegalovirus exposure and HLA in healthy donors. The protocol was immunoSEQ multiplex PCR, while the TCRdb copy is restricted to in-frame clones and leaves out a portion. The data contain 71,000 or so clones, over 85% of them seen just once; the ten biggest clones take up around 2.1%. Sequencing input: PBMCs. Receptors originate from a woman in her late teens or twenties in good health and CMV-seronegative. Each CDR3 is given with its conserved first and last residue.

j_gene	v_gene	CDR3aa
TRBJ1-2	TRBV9	CATSEGQDHLNYGYTF
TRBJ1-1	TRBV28	CASDTAGMNTEAFF
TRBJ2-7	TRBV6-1	CASSHQQGVYVEQYF
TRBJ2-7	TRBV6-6	CASSYARVGEQYF
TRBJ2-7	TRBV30	CAWKEKAGGGYEQYF
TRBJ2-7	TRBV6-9	CACAPEQYF
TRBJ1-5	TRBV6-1	CASSGGPGDSNQPQHF
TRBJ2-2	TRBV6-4	CASSPQTSGSGTGELFF
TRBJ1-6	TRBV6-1	CASSRMTGHNSPLHF
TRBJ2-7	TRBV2	CAGGQGSSYEQYF
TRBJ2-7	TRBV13	CASSSYRQGTYEQYF
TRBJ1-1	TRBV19	CASSIDVGTGPTEAFF
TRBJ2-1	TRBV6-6	CASRRNPYNEQFF
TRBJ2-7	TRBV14	CASSQDGGRVYEQYF
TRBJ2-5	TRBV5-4	CASTISSGGLFKETQYF
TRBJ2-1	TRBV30	CAWSVRRTSGGAGNEQFF
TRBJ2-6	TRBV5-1	CASSPGLAGGGTGANVLTF
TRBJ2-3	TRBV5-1	CASGTGSTDTQYF
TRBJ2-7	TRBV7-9	CASSSPDSYEQYF
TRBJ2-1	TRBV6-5	CASTQGEFDNEQFF
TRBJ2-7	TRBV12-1	CASSTRLGSQVREQYF
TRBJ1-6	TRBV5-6	CASSAGQGSPLHF
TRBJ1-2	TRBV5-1	CASSWMDRNADGYTF
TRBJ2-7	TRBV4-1	CASSPSKTGYEQYF
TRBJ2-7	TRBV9	CASSVRTGNSYEQYF
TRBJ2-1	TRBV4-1	CASSQGTASYNEQFF
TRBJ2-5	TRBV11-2	CASKGSSTQYF
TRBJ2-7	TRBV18	CASSPPEFSYEQYF
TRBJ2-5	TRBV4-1	CASSQGSGGGSRGTQYF
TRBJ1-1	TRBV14	CASSQVTNRANTEAFF
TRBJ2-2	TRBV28	CASSPREGTGELFF
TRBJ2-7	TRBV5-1	CASSLVDRGFNEQYF
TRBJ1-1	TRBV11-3	CASSLIAGPEAFF
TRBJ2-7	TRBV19	CASSIRGGQNSYEQYF